Shown below are 31 T cell receptor beta chains from a single sample sequenced in a study of Graves' ophthalmopathy and Graves' hyperthyroidism. The authors amplified TCR beta CDR3 regions from RNA transcripts. The library came from an HTBI-primed first-round RT-PCR and a second-round multiplex PCR. TCRdb used MiXCR to reprocess the multiplex PCR reads, holding one entry per CDR3 protein. This sample yields almost 750,000 distinct CDR3 sequences, of which around 40% are seen a single time; around 40% belongs to the top ten. Sequenced input: peripheral blood. The receptors stem from an adult man with Graves' ophthalmopathy.

The genes are TRBV7-9 and TRBJ2-2; 8 nucleotides align to TRBD2. Germline-derived CDR1 and CDR2 are SEHNR and FQNEAQ (reference sequence). V was clipped by 3 bases and J by 0 bases; unmatched bases: 3. This CDR3 spans 16 amino acids. The CDR3 region is CASSFPAGANTGELFF. As DNA, the CDR3 is TGTGCCAGCAGCTTCCCAGCGGGAGCGAACACCGGGGAGCTGTTTTTT.

This clonotype has only a few counts. The chain's CDR3 is CASSQERGFLQPQHF. CDR3 nucleotides: TGCGCCAGCAGCCAAGAGAGGGGGTTCCTCCAGCCCCAGCATTTT. The chain links TRBV4-3 to TRBJ1-5; a weak D match, TRBD1 (6 bases). This CDR3 spans 15 amino acids. V was clipped by 0 bases and J by 7 bases, with 13 bases between them. Germline CDR1 reads LGHNA; CDR2 reads YSLEER.

This clonotype appeared a few times. J is TRBJ1-6 and V is TRBV20-1, with 7 bases lining up with TRBD1. The CDR3 has 13 amino acids. The germline V gene encodes CDR1 DFQATT and CDR2 SNEGSKA (reference sequence). The CDR3 DNA follows: TGCAGGCCCCGAGGGACAGATAATTCACCCCTCCACTTT. This codes for CRPRGTDNSPLHF.

The chain couples TRBV25-1 to TRBJ1-2; no clear D gene. Germline V gene lookup returns CDR1 MGHDK and CDR2 SYGVNS. The CDR3 length is 14 residues. V was cut by 3 bases and J by 4 bases, with 12 bases left in between. The CDR3 region has the DNA TGTGCCAGCAGTGACGGTCAGGAGATCTATGGCTACACCTTC. Protein product: CASSDGQEIYGYTF.

This clonotype turned up a few times. V usage is TRBV7-9 and J usage is TRBJ2-7, with D tentatively TRBD2 (5 bases). The length of the CDR3 is 14 residues. Germline assignment: CDR1 SEHNR and CDR2 FQNEAQ (reference sequence). V lost 8 bases to trimming and J lost 3 bases, with 17 bases between them. The CDR3 DNA follows: TGTGCCAGCGCCTGGGAGATCGACAACTACGAGCAGTACTTC. It is translated as CASAWEIDNYEQYF.

The V gene is TRBV10-3, the J gene TRBJ1-5; 7 positions match TRBD1. With V trimmed by 11 bases and J by 5 bases, 15 bases remained unmatched. Germline V gene sequence: CDR1 ENHRY, CDR2 SYGVKD. The CDR3 totals 15 residues. The CDR3 region is CASRRGTTGDQPQHF. The CDR3 coding sequence is TGTGCCTCCCGACGTGGTACCACAGGGGATCAGCCCCAGCATTTT.

This clonotype was detected ten times or more. The junction and the germline gene differ at one end; a read error may be behind it. V is TRBV10-3 and J is TRBJ1-3, with D perhaps TRBD1 (6 bases). The CDR3 extends over 15 amino acids. CDR1 is ENHRY and CDR2 is SYGVKD in the germline V gene. The DNA of the CDR3 is TGTGCCAGCAGTTACAAGGGGGATAGGGGAAACACCATATATTTT. Translated: CASSYKGDRGNTIYF.

The CDR3 here is CASSFGPAGTETQYF. CDR3 coding DNA: TGTGCCAGCAGTTTTGGACCAGCGGGAACAGAGACCCAGTACTTC. The genes are TRBV25-1 and TRBJ2-5, with 7 bases fitting TRBD2. Trimming took 5 bases from V and 4 from J; bases not matched to a gene: 10. The germline V gene encodes CDR1 MGHDK and CDR2 SYGVNS. The CDR3 length is 15 residues.

In its sample, this clonotype was seen many times. The chain couples TRBV24-1 to TRBJ2-5; 8 bases map to TRBD1. Trimming removed 8 bases from V and 5 bases from J; junction bases left unmatched: 12. The CDR3 spans 15 residues. CDR1 is KGHDR, CDR2 SFDVKD, per germline. The CDR3 loop reads CATKGQGAHGETQYF. CDR3 nucleotides: TGTGCCACCAAGGGGCAGGGGGCTCACGGCGAGACCCAGTACTTC.

This clonotype has ten or more counts. The gene calls are TRBV20-1 and TRBJ1-1, with D perhaps matching TRBD1 (5 bases). Germline-derived CDR1 and CDR2 are DFQATT and SNEGSKA (reference sequence). V shed 5 bases and J shed 7 bases, with 14 bases lying between them. This CDR3 contains 12 residues. The CDR3 nucleotides are TGCAGTGCTTGGCCGAGGGGAGGTGAAGCTTTCTTT. It codes for CSAWPRGGEAFF.

This clonotype was seen a few times. The gene calls are TRBV20-1 and TRBJ2-2; D might be TRBD2 (5 bases). Germline V gene sequence: CDR1 DFQATT, CDR2 SNEGSKA (reference sequence). This CDR3 has 12 amino acids. Between the trimmed V and J ends, which lost 6 bases and 6 bases, there was a span of 11 bases. CDR3 residues: CSAREGAGELFF. The CDR3 coding sequence is TGCAGTGCCCGAGAGGGCGCCGGGGAGCTGTTTTTT.

This clonotype was picked up many times. The chain is built from TRBV10-2 and TRBJ1-5, with D possibly TRBD1 on 6 matching bases. CDR1 is WSHSY and CDR2 is SAAADI in the germline V gene. The CDR3 has 15 amino acids. Trimming stripped 3 bases from V and 5 bases from J, with 14 bases between. The CDR3 here is CASSDWGANHQPQHF. The CDR3 DNA is TGCGCCAGCAGTGATTGGGGGGCGAACCATCAGCCCCAGCATTTT.

The rearrangement joins TRBV29-1 to TRBJ1-1; D not resolved. Trimming removed 7 bases at V and 2 bases at J, with 14 bases between. The CDR3 loop spans 13 amino acids. The V gene's germline CDR1 is SQVTM and CDR2 ANQGSEA. For the CDR3, the DNA is TGCAGCGCTGAGGCCGGGTCCAACACTGAAGCTTTCTTT. It encodes CSAEAGSNTEAFF.

This clonotype has more than one count but fewer than ten. The chain has TRBV7-8 and TRBJ1-1; 7 bases are shared with TRBD1. Germline CDR1 is SGHVS and CDR2 is FQNEAQ. CDR3 length equals 14 residues. V lost 3 bases, J lost 8 bases, and 9 bases stayed unmatched. The CDR3 sequence: CASSFRQGLFEAFF. For the CDR3, the DNA is TGTGCCAGCAGCTTCAGACAGGGCCTCTTCGAAGCTTTCTTT.

To note about this clonotype: The junction differs from germline at one of its ends, possibly a read error. Written as DNA, the CDR3 is TGCGCCAGCAGCCAGATACACGGGACAGGGTATCAGCCCCAGCATTTT. This sequence encodes CASSQIHGTGYQPQHF. The rearrangement joins TRBV19 to TRBJ1-5; 9 bases agree with TRBD1. The germline CDR1 and CDR2 sequences are LNHDA and SQIVND (reference sequence). This CDR3 has 16 amino acids.

Only one count was recorded for this clonotype. The rearrangement uses TRBV19 and TRBJ2-6; TRBD2 is a possible D gene (5 bases). Judging by the DNA end, TRBJ2-4 fits better; the J call may be wrong. There are 16 residues in the CDR3. CDR1 is LNHDA, CDR2 SQIVND, per germline (reference sequence). The DNA of the CDR3 is TGTGCCAGTAGGGACCGGCTAGCAGATGCCAAAAACATTCAGTACTTC. Protein sequence: CASRDRLADAKNIQYF.

The J gene is TRBJ1-5, the V gene TRBV24-1; TRBD1 matches at 8 bases. With V trimmed by 11 bases and J by 7 bases, 12 bases remained unmatched. The germline V gene encodes CDR1 KGHDR and CDR2 SFDVKD. This CDR3 is built from 14 residues. The CDR3 loop reads CASTDLDRGQPQHF. The CDR3 region has the DNA TGTGCCAGCACTGACCTCGACAGGGGCCAGCCCCAGCATTTT.

This clonotype was seen at least ten times. This sequence joins TRBV7-2 and TRBJ1-2, with 9 bases aligning to TRBD1. Germline V gene data show CDR1 as SGHTA and CDR2 as FQGNSA. The V gene end was trimmed by 5 bases and the J gene end by 8 bases; junction bases not matched to a gene: 9. The CDR3 consists of 14 residues. The CDR3 spells CASSKQQGALGYTF. In nucleotides, the CDR3 is TGTGCCAGCAGCAAACAACAGGGGGCTTTAGGCTACACCTTC.

This rearrangement joins TRBV12-3 or TRBV12-4 to TRBJ2-5, with TRBD1 matching 8 bases. V lost 6 bases and J lost 7; bases outside the gene matches: 7. The CDR3 loop spans 13 amino acids. This CDR3 reads CASRAGQGRTQYF. The CDR3 DNA reads as TGTGCCAGCAGGGCCGGACAGGGCCGGACCCAGTACTTC.

In this sample, this clonotype turned up many times. The gene calls are TRBV2 and TRBJ2-6; 10 bases fit TRBD1. This CDR3 comprises 13 residues. Germline loops: CDR1 SNHLY, CDR2 FYNNEI. Trimming removed 11 bases from V and 2 bases from J; junction bases left unmatched: 0. CDR3 bases: TGTGCCGGACAGGGGGCTGGGGCCAACGTCCTGACTTTC. Translating it yields CAGQGAGANVLTF.

This clonotype was observed a handful of times. The genes are TRBV24-1 and TRBJ1-5; TRBD1 matches at 11 bases. The V gene's germline CDR1 is KGHDR and CDR2 SFDVKD. V lost 5 bases to trimming and J lost 5 bases; unmatched junction nucleotides: 4. The CDR3 runs to 15 residues. The CDR3 region has the DNA TGTGCCACCAGTGCAAGGGACAGGGGGTATCAGCCCCAGCATTTT. This translates into CATSARDRGYQPQHF.

This sequence joins TRBV7-2 and TRBJ2-7, with D perhaps assigned TRBD1 or TRBD2 (6 bases each). Germline assignment: CDR1 SGHTA and CDR2 FQGNSA. The length of the CDR3 is 13 residues. V gave up 1 base and J gave up 12 bases, with 16 bases separating them. CDR3 in DNA: TGTGCCAGCAGCTTAGACCCGGGGGCCGGTTGGTACTTC. Encoded protein: CASSLDPGAGWYF.

This chain connects TRBV19 to TRBJ1-2; TRBD1 agrees at 11 bases. Trimming at V came to 4 bases and at J to 6 bases, leaving 7 bases not matched to a gene. Germline-derived CDR1 and CDR2 are LNHDA and SQIVND (reference sequence). The CDR3 has 15 residues. This CDR3 is CASSRAPGQGDGYTF. The CDR3 coding sequence is TGTGCCAGTAGTAGGGCGCCGGGACAGGGGGATGGCTACACCTTC.

This clonotype was seen at least ten times. V gene TRBV14 combines with J gene TRBJ2-2, with 14 bases lining up with TRBD2. V trimming: 7 bases; J trimming: 13 bases; junction bases outside the gene matches: 5. Per the germline V gene, CDR1 is SGHDN and CDR2 is FVKESK. This CDR3 is built from 13 residues. Here the CDR3 reads CASTGTSGGRLFF. In DNA, the CDR3 is TGTGCCAGCACCGGGACTAGCGGGGGCAGGCTGTTTTTT.

This clonotype was picked up many times. The rearrangement joins TRBV29-1 to TRBJ2-7; tentative D call: TRBD1 (6 bases). Trimming shortened V by 0 bases and J by 2 bases, and 11 bases separated the two germline ends. From germline, CDR1 is SQVTM and CDR2 ANQGSEA. This CDR3 region has 14 residues. The CDR3 nucleotides are TGCAGCGTTGAAGATGGGGGCACAACCTACGAGCAGTACTTC. Its protein product is CSVEDGGTTYEQYF.

The rearrangement uses TRBV12-3 or TRBV12-4 and TRBJ1-1; D is possibly TRBD1 (6 bases). This CDR3 has 15 amino acids. The ends were cut back, 3 bases at V and 5 bases at J, with 16 bases in the middle. This CDR3 reads CASSFLYGGDTEAFF. CDR3 nucleotide sequence: TGTGCCAGCAGTTTTTTATACGGGGGCGATACTGAAGCTTTCTTT.

This clonotype has only a few counts. This chain uses TRBV20-1 with TRBJ1-5; D unclear. Germline CDR1 is DFQATT and CDR2 is SNEGSKA (reference sequence). The CDR3 extends over 13 amino acids. The germline V and J ends were trimmed by 6 bases and 1 base, with 10 bases remaining between them. The CDR3 is CSAVGVSNQPQHF. The CDR3 DNA sequence: TGCAGTGCCGTGGGAGTAAGCAATCAGCCCCAGCATTTT.

The rearrangement links TRBV25-1 to TRBJ2-7; TRBD1 aligns across 7 bases. The V segment lost 6 bases and the J segment 1 base; nucleotides outside the gene matches: 3. CDR1 and CDR2 from the germline V gene are MGHDK and SYGVNS. The length of the CDR3 is 13 residues. The CDR3 here is CASRGQASYEQYF. For the CDR3, the DNA is TGTGCCAGCAGAGGACAGGCTTCCTACGAGCAGTACTTC.

This clonotype was detected only a few times. The chain recombines TRBV5-6 with TRBJ2-6, with a weak D call TRBD2 (5 bases). This CDR3 contains 17 residues. CDR1 is SGHDT and CDR2 is YYEEEE in the germline V gene. With 1 base removed from V and 1 base from J, the gap between germline ends came to 12 bases. This chain's CDR3 is CASSLFTRSSGANVLTF. In nucleotides, the CDR3 is TGTGCCAGCAGCTTGTTTACTAGGAGTTCTGGGGCCAACGTCCTGACTTTC.

This clonotype turned up a few times. The chain couples TRBV28 to TRBJ1-2; D not resolved. Trimming cost V 5 bases and J 4 bases, with 11 bases left between them. In germline, CDR1 is MDHEN, CDR2 SYDVKM. The length of the CDR3 is 13 residues. The CDR3 spells CASSGVGGYGYTF. For the CDR3, the DNA is TGTGCCAGCAGTGGGGTCGGCGGCTATGGCTACACCTTC.

The chain links TRBV9 to TRBJ2-3; 9 bases are shared with TRBD2. The V segment lost 2 bases and the J segment 11 bases; nucleotides outside the gene matches: 3. Germline V gene lookup returns CDR1 SGDLS and CDR2 YYNGEE. The CDR3 is 12 amino acids. In DNA form, the CDR3 reads TGTGCCAGCAGCGTGCGGGGGGGGGAGCAGTATTTT. Translated, it gives CASSVRGGEQYF. The variable domain in full, with the rest retrieved from reference TRBV9 and TRBJ2-3, is DSGVTQTPKHLITATGQRVTLRCSPRSGDLSVYWYQQSLDQGLQFLIQYYNGEERAKGNILERFSAQQFPDLHSELNLSSLELGDSALYFCASSVRGGEQYFGPGTRLTVL.